This entry lists 24 T cell receptor beta chains sequenced from one sample in a study of regulatory T cells in long-lasting Graves disease. The time point denotes: newly diagnosed GD, antithyroid drugs for less than 3 months. Preparation of the TCR library used RNA extracted from PBMCs. Construction of TCR beta libraries relied on iRepertoire HTBI primers and on Arm-PCR targeting CDR3 regions. Each CDR3 protein is one row after TCRdb ran MiXCR on the multiplex PCR reads. The sample contains around 450,000 distinct CDR3 sequences, over 12% of which appear only once. The sample was also linked to a second study, of T cells in Graves' hyperthyroidism and ophthalmopathy.

The source material was peripheral blood mononuclear cells (PBMCs), sampled at new diagnosis, from a patient treated with antithyroid drugs. Source of these receptors: a woman in her thirties or forties with Graves disease.

This clonotype was detected only a few times. This chain uses TRBV7-9 with TRBJ2-7; 8 bases align to TRBD2. Losses at the gene ends were 3 bases for V and 1 base for J; bases not matched to a gene: 8. Germline CDR1 and CDR2: SEHNR and FQNEAQ (reference sequence). The CDR3 has 16 residues. The CDR3: CASSFLTSELSYEQYF. CDR3 DNA sequence: TGTGCCAGCAGCTTCCTGACTAGCGAACTTTCCTACGAGCAGTACTTC.

The V and J genes are TRBV29-1 and TRBJ1-1; D call uncertain. The CDR3 totals 14 residues. Germline CDR1 reads SQVTM; CDR2 reads ANQGSEA. Trimming cost V 4 bases and J 1 base, with 13 bases left between them. CDR3 nucleotides: TGCAGCGTTGCCCTGTACAGTGGGAACACTGAAGCTTTCTTT. It is translated as CSVALYSGNTEAFF.

At least ten counts were recorded for this clonotype. The chain joins TRBV27 to TRBJ1-5; TRBD1 might be the D (6 bases). V was cut by 6 bases and J by 4 bases, with 16 bases left in between. The length of the CDR3 is 15 residues. CDR1 and CDR2 from the germline V gene are MNHEY and SMNVEV (reference sequence). CDR3 region: CASRPRTALNQPQHF. CDR3 nucleotide sequence: TGTGCCAGCAGACCTCGGACAGCCTTAAATCAGCCCCAGCATTTT.

There are a few counts of this clonotype. As DNA, the CDR3 is TGTGCCAGCGCCCCAAAGAGGGACGAGCAGTACTTC. It yields the protein CASAPKRDEQYF. The chain has TRBV28 and TRBJ2-7, with D maybe TRBD2 (5 bases). The length of the CDR3 is 12 residues. Germline assignment: CDR1 MDHEN and CDR2 SYDVKM. The V and J ends lost 8 bases and 5 bases respectively, with 13 bases between them.

In its sample, this clonotype was seen many times. This sequence joins TRBV7-9 and TRBJ2-3, with 10 bases lining up with TRBD2. The CDR3 consists of 16 residues. With 5 bases clipped from V and 2 bases from J, the junction kept 7 bases outside the gene matches. The V gene's germline CDR1 is SEHNR and CDR2 FQNEAQ (reference sequence). Here the CDR3 reads CASSKSLAGNTDTQYF. Written as DNA, the CDR3 is TGTGCCAGCAGCAAGTCACTAGCGGGGAACACAGATACGCAGTATTTT.

Many counts were recorded for this clonotype. This chain connects TRBV27 to TRBJ2-1, with 9 bases that match TRBD2. Losses at the gene ends were 7 bases for V and 1 base for J; bases not matched to a gene: 5. The CDR3 loop spans 15 amino acids. Germline V CDR1 and CDR2: MNHEY, SMNVEV (reference sequence). The CDR3 is CASTQTSGSYNEQFF. In DNA form, the CDR3 reads TGTGCCAGCACCCAGACTAGCGGATCCTACAATGAGCAGTTCTTC.

This sequence joins TRBV24-1 and TRBJ2-4; no reliable D call. With 3 bases removed from V and 1 base from J, the gap between germline ends came to 9 bases. CDR3 length: 15 amino acids. Germline CDR1 is KGHDR and CDR2 is SFDVKD. CDR3 nucleotides: TGTGCCACCAGTGATGGCAGCGTGGCCAAAAACATTCAGTACTTC. Its translation is CATSDGSVAKNIQYF.

At least ten counts were recorded for this clonotype. The chain links TRBV27 to TRBJ2-7; D tentatively fits TRBD1 or TRBD2 (5 bases each). Germline CDR1 reads MNHEY; CDR2 reads SMNVEV (reference sequence). This CDR3 has 14 amino acids. V gave up 6 bases and J gave up 3 bases, with 15 bases separating them. CDR3 in DNA: TGTGCCAGCAGGTTGGCTGGGGGTAACTACGAGCAGTACTTC. Amino acids: CASRLAGGNYEQYF.

The chain joins TRBV5-1 to TRBJ2-7, with D possibly TRBD1 on 5 matching bases. Trimming stripped 2 bases from V and 3 bases from J, with 21 bases between. CDR1 and CDR2 from the germline V gene are SGHRS and YFSETQ. The length of the CDR3 is 17 residues. CDR3 DNA: TGCGCCAGCAGCTTAGGGGTTGGCCGCCACGCAGACTACGAGCAGTACTTC. Translated: CASSLGVGRHADYEQYF.

This clonotype was picked up a small number of times. The chain has TRBV5-4 and TRBJ1-6; TRBD1 agrees at 7 bases. CDR1 and CDR2 (germline): SGHNT, YYREEE (reference sequence). V lost 4 bases and J lost 0; bases outside the gene matches: 7. CDR3 length: 17 amino acids. The CDR3: CASSKLGQSSYNSPLHF. The CDR3 DNA reads as TGTGCCAGCAGCAAATTGGGACAGAGCTCCTATAATTCACCCCTCCACTTT.

There are a few counts of this clonotype. The rearrangement uses TRBV12-3 or TRBV12-4 and TRBJ2-1; 8 bases align to TRBD2. CDR3 length: 16 residues. V shed 7 bases, J shed 8 bases, and the junction held 16 bases outside the gene matches. The CDR3, as DNA: TGTGCCAGCACCCCTCGTCGCCTAGCGGGCGCGGATGAGCAGTTCTTC. Protein: CASTPRRLAGADEQFF.

This clonotype has at least ten counts. The chain combines TRBV10-2 with TRBJ1-2; D ambiguous. CDR1 and CDR2 (germline): WSHSY, SAAADI. Trimming stripped 7 bases from V and 4 bases from J, with 16 bases between. The length of the CDR3 is 14 residues. CDR3 loop: CASTKVENPYGYTF. The CDR3 DNA reads as TGCGCCAGCACCAAGGTGGAGAACCCCTATGGCTACACCTTC.

This clonotype was picked up many times. This sequence joins TRBV6-2 or TRBV6-3 and TRBJ2-7; 7 bases agree with TRBD2. The CDR3 loop spans 12 amino acids. Germline assignment: CDR1 MNHEY and CDR2 SVGEGT. V trimming: 8 bases; J trimming: 4 bases; junction bases outside the gene matches: 5. In DNA form, the CDR3 reads TGTGCCAGCCGCGGACTAGTTTACGAGCAGTACTTC. This gives the protein CASRGLVYEQYF.

In regard to this clonotype: Just one base apart from a much larger clone, this may be a read error. V usage is TRBV2 and J usage is TRBJ1-2; TRBD1 aligns across 8 bases. The germline V gene encodes CDR1 SNHLY and CDR2 FYNNEI. This CDR3 contains 13 residues. CDR3 amino acids: CASSSTGEDGCTF. The CDR3 bases are TGTGCCAGCAGCTCGACAGGGGAAGATGGCTGCACCTTC.

The chain combines TRBV2 with TRBJ2-5; no reliable D call. CDR1 and CDR2 (germline): SNHLY, FYNNEI. This CDR3 is built from 15 residues. With 2 bases removed from V and 4 bases from J, the gap between germline ends came to 14 bases. CDR3 loop: CASSEPGRSGETQYF. In DNA form, the CDR3 reads TGTGCCAGCAGTGAACCGGGTAGATCGGGAGAGACCCAGTACTTC.

With regard to this clonotype: Being one base from a much bigger clone, this may be a read error. The chain carries TRBV10-2 and TRBJ2-1; the D gene could be TRBD1 or TRBD2 (5 bases each). This CDR3 is built from 14 residues. CDR1 WSHSY and CDR2 SAAADI come from the germline V gene. Here the CDR3 reads CASSGGPPVDEQLF. CDR3 sequence (DNA): TGCGCCAGCAGTGGGGGACCACCGGTAGATGAGCAGTTATTC.

The rearrangement joins TRBV10-2 to TRBJ2-7, with TRBD1 as a possible D gene (5 bases). The V end was cut by 8 bases, the J end by 6 bases, with 17 bases between. CDR3 length: 13 residues. CDR1 is WSHSY, CDR2 SAAADI, per germline. The CDR3 here is CASAGQGRTEQYF. For the CDR3, the DNA is TGCGCCAGCGCTGGGCAGGGAAGGACCGAGCAGTACTTC.

This clonotype appeared many times. The V gene is TRBV3-1, the J gene TRBJ2-7; 7 nucleotides align to TRBD1. V lost 7 bases and J lost 2; bases outside the gene matches: 8. The CDR3 contains 14 residues. Germline assignment: CDR1 LGHDT and CDR2 YNNKEL (reference sequence). The CDR3 DNA follows: TGTGCCAGCACAACAGGGGAAAACCCCTACGAGCAGTACTTC. As protein: CASTTGENPYEQYF.

Only a few counts were recorded for this clonotype. The chain has TRBV27 and TRBJ2-2, with TRBD2 matching over 10 bases. Germline V lookup: CDR1 MNHEY, CDR2 SMNVEV (reference sequence). The CDR3 loop spans 18 amino acids. V lost 2 bases and J lost 3; bases outside the gene matches: 9. The CDR3 protein is CASSLAFPLAGDTGELFF. The CDR3 DNA reads as TGTGCCAGCAGTTTAGCCTTCCCCCTAGCGGGAGACACCGGGGAGCTGTTTTTT.

Concerning this clonotype: The junction shows a germline mismatch at one end, possibly a read error. The chain employs TRBV5-1 and TRBJ1-5, with D perhaps matching TRBD1 (5 bases). From germline, CDR1 is SGHRS and CDR2 YFSETQ. The CDR3 contains 13 residues. The CDR3 protein is CAGSPGTHQPQHF. CDR3 nucleotide sequence: TGCGCCGGCAGCCCGGGGACCCATCAGCCCCAGCATTTT. Combining the CDR3 with reference TRBV5-1 and TRBJ1-5 gives the whole variable domain KAGVTQTPRYLIKTRGQQVTLSCSPISGHRSVSWYQQTPGQGLQFLFEYFSETQRNKGNFPGRFSGRQFSNSRSEMNVSTLELGDSALYLCAGSPGTHQPQHFGDGTRLSIL.

At least ten counts were recorded for this clonotype. The genes are TRBV7-9 and TRBJ2-1; D is unclear. V was shortened by 5 bases and J by 2 bases, with 13 bases between the two germline ends. Germline V gives CDR1 SEHNR, CDR2 FQNEAQ (reference sequence). There are 15 residues in the CDR3. The CDR3 region has the DNA TGTGCCAGCAGCACCAGTGAGTCCGCCTACAATGAGCAGTTCTTC. Translated, it gives CASSTSESAYNEQFF.

This clonotype was seen at least ten times. This chain joins TRBV12-3 or TRBV12-4 and TRBJ2-3, with 9 positions matching TRBD2. The CDR3 totals 18 residues. Unmatched junction bases numbered 13, after V lost 4 bases and J lost 2 bases. The CDR3 nucleotides read TGTGCCAGCAGTTGGGGCCCGGGCCTAGCGGGACTCACAGATACGCAGTATTTT. It codes for CASSWGPGLAGLTDTQYF.

Worth noting for this clonotype: Just one base apart from a much larger clone, this may be a read error. CDR3 nucleotides: TGTGCCGGCAGCTTAGTCACTAGCGGGATGAACACCGGGGAGCTGTTTTTT. This codes for CAGSLVTSGMNTGELFF. The chain employs TRBV11-2 and TRBJ2-2; TRBD2 aligns across 10 bases. Germline loops: CDR1 SGHAT, CDR2 FQNNGV. The CDR3 is 17 residues long.

This clonotype showed up many times. This sequence joins TRBV12-3 or TRBV12-4 and TRBJ1-2, with TRBD1 matching 8 bases. CDR3 length: 13 amino acids. V shed 6 bases and J 3 bases; nucleotides not matched to a gene: 3. The CDR3 loop is CASSDRGDYGYTF. CDR3 DNA: TGTGCCAGCAGCGACAGGGGAGACTATGGCTACACCTTC.